This T cell receptor beta chain was retrieved from a study of T cell clusters in autoimmune cytopenias. About the study: The median distinct TRB clonotype count was under 3,000 per sample, from a median approximately 53,000 reads.

This clonotype ranks as medium-sized in terms of frequency. Its antigen is currently unknown. Each sample's input was around 250 ng genomic DNA, 35,000 to 40,000 genome equivalents. Multiplex touch-down PCR amplified TRB using TRB-A and TRB-B pools in one tube. TCRdb reprocessed the multiplex PCR reads and keeps a single row for each CDR3 protein, giving no DNA. The table gives 5,000 to 6,000 distinct CDR3 sequences; the top ten clones make up about 26% of it. The CDR3 extends over 14 amino acids. Germline lookup yields CDR1 MNHEY and CDR2 SVGAGI. Study-level findings and limits: The cluster-lack signature was not seen for secondary cytopenia versus chronic lymphocytic leukemia.

This sequence originates from a human donor with an autoimmune cytopenia or autoimmune hepatitis (not recorded which). Sequenced: peripheral blood. This chain uses TRBV6-5 with TRBJ2-7; checking the TCRdb D call of TRBD1 is not possible without DNA. The chain's CDR3 is CASSYGTGGAGQYF.